This T cell receptor beta chain was sequenced for a study of T-cell reconstitution after alpha-beta-depleted transplantation in children. Whole-study results and caveats: About two months after transplant, alpha-beta T cells reportedly came from several hundred expanded graft clones.

Using unique molecular identifiers, the investigators prepared the TCRbeta library. TCRdb processed the PCR reads anew with MiXCR; each CDR3 protein has one entry. The top ten hold 6% to 7% of the sample, which has 200,000 to 300,000 distinct CDR3 sequences, around 8% seen once. This clonotype came up many times. The antigen is unknown. CDR1 and CDR2 from the germline V gene are SGHVS and FQNEAQ. V was pared by 1 base and J by 3 bases, with 3 bases between. The CDR3 has 13 residues. The clonotype originates from a male patient between 5 and 17 years old who had a stem cell transplant for acute lymphoblastic leukemia, so the T cells may come from the graft donor. The sequencing here drew on PBMCs, mostly from graft donor cells, taken 180 days after TCRalphabeta/CD19-depleted stem cell transplant. This chain links TRBV7-8 with TRBJ2-2, with D hard to call. CDR3 amino acids: CASSLVDTGELFF. The CDR3, as DNA: TGTGCCAGCAGCTTAGTTGACACCGGGGAGCTGTTTTTT. The full variable domain, in which reference TRBV7-8 and TRBJ2-2 provide the parts outside the CDR3, is GAGVSQSPRYKVAKRGQDVALRCDPISGHVSLFWYQQALGQGPEFLTYFQNEAQLDKSGLPSDRFFAERPEGSVSTLKIQRTQQEDSAVYLCASSLVDTGELFFGEGSRLTVL.